This TCR beta chain stems from a study of T cells in Graves' hyperthyroidism and ophthalmopathy. Whole-study findings and limits: Blood samples included most of the expanded thyroid clonotypes exceeding 0.001.

Regions amplified from RNA transcripts were the TCR beta CDR3 regions. A first-round RT-PCR of the TCR CDR3 used the HTBI primer set. MiXCR, run by TCRdb on the multiplex PCR reads, gives a single entry per CDR3 protein. Of about 350,000 distinct CDR3 sequences in the sample, 15% to 20% were seen once. The CDR3 runs 15 residues. The V gene's germline CDR1 is KGHDR and CDR2 SFDVKD. V was trimmed by 4 bases and J by 5 bases, leaving 16 bases between them. This clonotype was detected ten times or more. No antigen is known for it. Cells are PBMCs isolated from around 10 ml of fresh blood. This chain uses TRBV24-1 with TRBJ2-5; no reliable D call. The TCR comes from a woman aged 40 to 50 with Graves' ophthalmopathy. Sequenced: blood. The CDR3 protein is CATSDNLPSGETQYF. In DNA form, the CDR3 reads TGTGCCACCAGTGACAACCTCCCTTCTGGGGAGACCCAGTACTTC.